This TCR beta chain was sequenced during a study of molecular identifiers for immune sequencing clone quantification. Study results and caveats: Over 98% of effector molecules, yet under 1% of naive-cell molecules, were held by clones above 20 RNA copies.

Listed TCR primers and previously described methods were used for bulk TCR libraries. MiXCR was run by TCRdb on the PCR reads, yielding one entry per CDR3 protein. In the table there are 85,000 to 120,000 distinct CDR3 sequences, 35% of which are singletons. This clonotype has a count of ten or more. Antigen specificity is unknown. The source of this sequence is a human donor in good health. Some libraries in this study had Jurkat cell RNA spiked in. Material: naive CD8+ T cells from blood, with Jurkat cell RNA spiked in. Specified subset: FACS-sorted CD8+CD4-CCR7+CD45RA+ naive T cells.

CDR3 bases: TGTGCCAGCAGCCAAGATCGAGGAGCGGGAGGATGGAATGAGCAGTTCTTC. It codes for CASSQDRGAGGWNEQFF. This chain uses TRBV14 with TRBJ2-1; 9 positions match TRBD2. This CDR3 region has 17 residues. Germline V gene sequence: CDR1 SGHDN, CDR2 FVKESK. V lost 0 bases, J lost 7 bases, and 10 bases stayed unmatched.